A single sample gave rise to the 20 T cell receptor beta chains below, sequenced in a study of T-cell memory formation after mild COVID-19. TCRdb processed the 5' RACE reads anew with MiXCR; each CDR3 protein has one entry. The table has 150,000 to 200,000 distinct CDR3 sequences, roughly 23% seen once. Sequencing input: PBMCs or a T cell subset sorted from them (not recorded which). The source is an adult woman who had mild COVID-19 (a few samples of this study predate the infection). Cell type and time point are not known.

This chain links TRBV9 with TRBJ1-3; 8 nucleotides agree with TRBD1. CDR3 size: 17 residues. CDR1 and CDR2 (germline): SGDLS, YYNGEE. Trimming at V came to 4 bases and at J to 4 bases, leaving 13 bases not matched to a gene. The CDR3 reads CASSPVPGQGNGNTIYF. The CDR3 DNA follows: TGTGCCAGCAGCCCTGTACCCGGACAGGGCAACGGAAACACCATATATTTT.

This chain connects TRBV3-1 to TRBJ2-5; TRBD2 is a possible D gene (7 bases). This CDR3 is built from 15 residues. The V end was cut by 3 bases, the J end by 5 bases, with 16 bases between. Germline CDR1 and CDR2: LGHDT and YNNKEL (reference sequence). This chain's CDR3 is CASSHPREGGETQYF. CDR3 DNA sequence: TGTGCCAGCAGCCACCCCAGGGAGGGGGGGGAGACCCAGTACTTC.

This clonotype is classed as medium-sized. The rearrangement uses TRBV2 and TRBJ2-7; 10 bases fit TRBD1. This CDR3 has 16 amino acids. The germline V gene has CDR1 SNHLY and CDR2 FYNNEI. V trimming: 0 bases; J trimming: 6 bases; junction bases outside the gene matches: 8. In nucleotides, the CDR3 is TGTGCCAGCAGTGAAGCCTTGGACAGGGGGGCTGTCGAGCAGTACTTC. Protein product: CASSEALDRGAVEQYF.

The chain has TRBV12-3 or TRBV12-4 and TRBJ2-3, with TRBD2 as a possible D gene (6 bases). The V and J ends lost 7 bases and 0 bases respectively, with 14 bases between them. This CDR3 comprises 15 residues. This CDR3 reads CASTPGGVSTDTQYF. CDR3 sequence (DNA): TGTGCCAGCACCCCCGGCGGGGTGAGCACAGATACGCAGTATTTT.

This clonotype has more than one count but fewer than ten. The chain has TRBV12-3 or TRBV12-4 and TRBJ2-7; 7 nucleotides match TRBD1. This CDR3 is 12 amino acids long. J lost 2 bases, V lost 5 bases, and 0 bases had no gene match. This CDR3 reads CASSTGAYEQYF. The CDR3 nucleotides are TGTGCCAGCAGTACAGGGGCCTACGAGCAGTACTTC.

V and J are TRBV29-1 and TRBJ2-1, with D possibly TRBD2 on 7 matching bases. CDR3 length equals 11 residues. Trimming cost V 5 bases and J 10 bases, with 12 bases left between them. The V gene's germline CDR1 is SQVTM and CDR2 ANQGSEA. The CDR3 bases are TGCAGCGTTCCCAGGGGAGGGGAGCAGTTCTTC. The encoded protein is CSVPRGGEQFF.

This rearrangement joins TRBV10-3 to TRBJ2-7, with 7 bases fitting TRBD2. The J segment lost 6 bases and the V segment lost 1 base, leaving 6 bases of the junction unmatched. The germline V gene has CDR1 ENHRY and CDR2 SYGVKD. The length of the CDR3 is 14 residues. The CDR3 spells CAISEWGGTSEQYF. The CDR3 nucleotides read TGTGCCATCAGTGAGTGGGGAGGGACCTCCGAGCAGTACTTC.

The CDR3 reads CASSKQGPVSGANVLTF. DNA for the CDR3: TGTGCCAGCAGCAAACAGGGGCCGGTGTCCGGGGCCAACGTCCTGACTTTC. V is TRBV27 and J is TRBJ2-6; TRBD1 aligns across 7 bases. CDR1 and CDR2 from the germline V gene are MNHEY and SMNVEV (reference sequence). V trimming: 6 bases; J trimming: 4 bases; junction bases outside the gene matches: 12. The length of the CDR3 is 17 residues.

This clonotype showed up just a few times. The chain links TRBV14 to TRBJ2-7, with D perhaps TRBD1 or TRBD2 (5 bases each). Germline CDR1 and CDR2: SGHDN and FVKESK. The CDR3 is 12 amino acids. Between the trimmed V and J ends, which lost 11 bases and 4 bases, there was a span of 15 bases. This chain's CDR3 is CADSLGVYEQYF. CDR3 in DNA: TGTGCCGACAGCCTGGGGGTGTACGAGCAGTACTTC. Full variable domain (rest looked up from reference TRBV14 and TRBJ2-7): EAGVTQFPSHSVIEKGQTVTLRCDPISGHDNLYWYRRVMGKEIKFLLHFVKESKQDESGMPNNRFLAERTGGTYSTLKVQPAELEDSGVYFCADSLGVYEQYFGPGTRLTVT.

CDR3 in DNA: TGTGCCAGCAGCTTAGGGGGGGTCCAGCCCCAGCATTTT. Encoded protein: CASSLGGVQPQHF. The J gene is TRBJ1-5, the V gene TRBV7-8; D may be TRBD1 (5 bases). Germline V gives CDR1 SGHVS, CDR2 FQNEAQ. Deletions cut 1 base from V and 7 bases from J, with 8 bases between. The CDR3 loop spans 13 amino acids.

The CDR3 protein is CAWWKGFPYEQYF. The CDR3 DNA reads TGTGCCTGGTGGAAGGGATTTCCCTACGAGCAGTACTTC. The chain employs TRBV30 and TRBJ2-7, with D unresolved. V was cut by 5 bases and J by 2 bases, with 13 bases left in between. Per the germline V gene, CDR1 is GTSNPN and CDR2 is SVGIG (reference sequence). This CDR3 is 13 amino acids long.

The rearrangement joins TRBV6-1 to TRBJ2-3; TRBD1 matches at 9 bases. J was trimmed by 6 bases and V by 2 bases; bases with no gene match: 6. Germline V gives CDR1 MNHNS, CDR2 SASEGT. CDR3 length: 15 amino acids. The CDR3 here is CASSEWGQGPDTQYF. CDR3 nucleotides: TGTGCCAGCAGTGAATGGGGACAGGGACCGGATACGCAGTATTTT.

The rearrangement joins TRBV7-9 to TRBJ2-1; 8 bases match TRBD1. The CDR3 extends over 13 amino acids. The germline V gene has CDR1 SEHNR and CDR2 FQNEAQ (reference sequence). Trimming removed 5 bases from V and 15 bases from J; junction bases left unmatched: 12. The CDR3 coding sequence is TGTGCCAGCAGCCATCGGACAGGGCCAGTTCTGTTCTTC. It encodes CASSHRTGPVLFF.

The J gene is TRBJ2-1, the V gene TRBV4-1, with unresolved D. The V gene's germline CDR1 is MGHRA and CDR2 YSYEKL. The V end lost 5 bases, the J end lost 2 bases, and 10 bases lay between the germline ends. CDR3 length equals 14 residues. CDR3 bases: TGCGCCAGCAGCTCAGACTCTGCCTACAATGAGCAGTTCTTC. Protein product: CASSSDSAYNEQFF.

The chain combines TRBV7-9 with TRBJ2-3; D might be TRBD2 (5 bases). CDR3 size: 15 residues. Germline V gene lookup returns CDR1 SEHNR and CDR2 FQNEAQ (reference sequence). Deletions cut 0 bases from V and 4 bases from J, with 11 bases between. CDR3 DNA: TGTGCCAGCAGCTTAGCGCAGTCTAGCTCAGATACGCAGTATTTT. Translating it yields CASSLAQSSSDTQYF.

This clonotype was seen repeatedly, ten times or more. The chain employs TRBV15 and TRBJ1-2, with D possibly TRBD1 on 6 matching bases. V shed 5 bases and J shed 6 bases, with 16 bases lying between them. Germline values: CDR1 LNHNV, CDR2 YYDKDF (reference sequence). The CDR3 consists of 14 residues. In DNA form, the CDR3 reads TGTGCCACCAGCGTAAAGATGACAGGAGATGGCTACACCTTC. It yields the protein CATSVKMTGDGYTF.

This clonotype has at least ten counts. The chain combines TRBV23-1 with TRBJ2-7; no reliable D call. TRBV23-1 qualifies as an ORF whose function is uncertain. CDR3 length equals 16 residues. Trimming took off 2 bases at V and 3 bases at J, with 17 bases between the two ends. The CDR3 loop reads CASSQLRWKSSYEQYF. The DNA of the CDR3 is TGCGCCAGCAGTCAACTCCGTTGGAAGTCGAGCTACGAGCAGTACTTC.

The V gene is TRBV20-1, the J gene TRBJ1-2; perhaps TRBD1 as D (5 bases). The V and J ends lost 0 bases and 7 bases respectively, with 12 bases between them. The CDR3 totals 13 residues. Germline V gene data show CDR1 as DFQATT and CDR2 as SNEGSKA (reference sequence). The chain's CDR3 is CSARDQRGPGYTF. CDR3 nucleotides: TGCAGTGCTAGAGATCAAAGGGGCCCTGGCTACACCTTC.

This clonotype was seen a few times. The chain combines TRBV20-1 with TRBJ2-1; 8 nucleotides line up with TRBD1. The V and J ends lost 5 bases and 7 bases, in that order; junction bases with no gene match: 13. CDR1 is DFQATT and CDR2 is SNEGSKA in the germline V gene (reference sequence). CDR3 length: 15 residues. The CDR3 here is CSAPPDRVSTNEQFF. The CDR3 DNA is TGCAGTGCTCCACCGGACAGGGTTTCCACGAATGAGCAGTTCTTC.

This clonotype was detected only a few times. The DNA for the CDR3 is TGCGCCAGCAGCTTGGACATAGGGGACAACCAAGAGACCCAGTACTTC. Its protein is CASSLDIGDNQETQYF. The J gene is TRBJ2-5, the V gene TRBV5-1; D possibly corresponds to TRBD1 (6 bases). The CDR3 loop spans 16 amino acids. Germline CDR1 SGHRS, CDR2 YFSETQ. Deletions cut 0 bases from V and 0 bases from J, with 12 bases between.